A single sample is the source of the 19 T cell receptor beta chains below, sequenced in a study of T cell responses to AZD1222 COVID-19 vaccine. Repertoires were generated with immunoSEQ multiplex PCR, while TCRdb's copy carries only in-frame clones and drops some. The profile shows more than 85,000 clones, roughly 89% of them singletons. The sample was peripheral blood, taken on day 0 of AZD1222 vaccination. All receptors come from an adult in good health.

The chain has TRBV19 and TRBJ2-5; no firm D call. CDR3 length equals 12 residues. V was pared by 3 bases and J by 7 bases, with 9 bases between. The germline V gene encodes CDR1 LNHDA and CDR2 SQIVND (reference sequence). CDR3 nucleotide sequence: TGTGCCAGTAGTATTATGGGTGGGACCCAGTACTTC. Its translation is CASSIMGGTQYF.

The chain combines TRBV11-2 with TRBJ1-1; possible D gene TRBD1, 5 bases. Germline V gene lookup returns CDR1 SGHAT and CDR2 FQNNGV. The CDR3 loop spans 13 amino acids. V lost 1 base, J lost 11 bases, and 14 bases lay in between. As DNA, the CDR3 is TGTGCCAGCAGCTTAGGTGGAGGGACGTGGGCTTTCTTT. This encodes CASSLGGGTWAFF.

This clone was found once. The chain links TRBV9 to TRBJ2-7; 7 bases align to TRBD1. CDR3 length: 15 residues. CDR1 is SGDLS and CDR2 is YYNGEE in the germline V gene. The V gene end was trimmed by 2 bases and the J gene end by 6 bases; junction bases not matched to a gene: 11. Here the CDR3 reads CASSVRDSLFSEQYF. The CDR3 DNA follows: TGTGCCAGCAGCGTTCGGGACAGTTTATTTTCCGAGCAGTACTTC.

This chain joins TRBV18 and TRBJ2-6; tentative D call: TRBD1 (6 bases). The CDR3 extends over 18 amino acids. Germline V gene sequence: CDR1 KGHSH, CDR2 LQKENI. Trimming took 3 bases from V and 0 from J, leaving 15 bases between them. The chain's CDR3 is CASSPEQGPPSGANVLTF. CDR3 coding DNA: TGTGCCAGCTCACCCGAGCAGGGGCCCCCCTCTGGGGCCAACGTCCTGACTTTC.

This chain connects TRBV24-1 to TRBJ1-4, with 9 bases identical to TRBD1. The CDR3 totals 15 residues. With 3 bases clipped from V and 5 bases from J, the junction kept 3 bases outside the gene matches. The germline V gene has CDR1 KGHDR and CDR2 SFDVKD. This CDR3 is CATSDPTGGNEKLFF. CDR3 DNA sequence: TGTGCCACCAGTGATCCGACAGGGGGAAATGAAAAACTGTTTTTT.

The rearrangement joins TRBV10-3 to TRBJ2-1, with 11 bases identical to TRBD2. This CDR3 region has 14 residues. With 5 bases clipped from V and 6 bases from J, the junction kept 3 bases outside the gene matches. In germline, CDR1 is ENHRY, CDR2 SYGVKD. Here the CDR3 reads CAISISGGANEQFF. DNA of the CDR3: TGTGCCATCAGTATTAGCGGGGGGGCCAATGAGCAGTTCTTC.

This chain joins TRBV19 and TRBJ1-1, with D perhaps matching TRBD1 (6 bases). CDR1 is LNHDA and CDR2 is SQIVND in the germline V gene (reference sequence). The V and J ends lost 8 bases and 8 bases respectively, with 15 bases between them. This CDR3 comprises 12 residues. The CDR3 nucleotides read TGTGCCAGTCATGACAGGATCCGGGAAGCTTTCTTT. As protein: CASHDRIREAFF.

J is TRBJ1-6 and V is TRBV4-3, with TRBD1 matching over 11 bases. Germline V CDR1 and CDR2: LGHNA, YSLEER. With V trimmed by 0 bases and J by 11 bases, 6 bases remained unmatched. This CDR3 is 16 amino acids long. The CDR3 reads CASSQDRDRGKTPLHF. The CDR3, as DNA: TGCGCCAGCAGCCAAGATCGGGACAGGGGGAAGACACCCCTCCACTTT.

This chain links TRBV5-1 with TRBJ1-5, with a weak D call TRBD1 (6 bases). The CDR3 totals 14 residues. V was shortened by 5 bases and J by 1 base, with 10 bases between the two germline ends. Looked up from germline, CDR1 is SGHRS and CDR2 is YFSETQ. The CDR3 here is CASREGTSNQPQHF. CDR3 nucleotides: TGCGCCAGCAGGGAGGGGACAAGCAATCAGCCCCAGCATTTT.

The gene calls are TRBV15 and TRBJ2-7; TRBD2 matches 9 bases. This CDR3 has 14 amino acids. The V segment lost 0 bases and the J segment 6 bases; nucleotides outside the gene matches: 3. Germline lookup yields CDR1 LNHNV and CDR2 YYDKDF (reference sequence). CDR3 residues: CATSREASGVEQYF. CDR3 DNA: TGTGCCACCAGCAGAGAAGCTAGCGGGGTCGAGCAGTACTTC.

The chain couples TRBV6-1 to TRBJ1-1, with a tentative D call TRBD1 (5 bases). Trimming pared 1 base from V and 5 bases from J, leaving 11 bases between. This CDR3 spans 14 amino acids. The germline gives CDR1 MNHNS, CDR2 SASEGT. As DNA, the CDR3 is TGTGCCAGCAGTGAAGGCGGGGCTTATACTGAAGCTTTCTTT. Amino acid sequence: CASSEGGAYTEAFF.

The chain uses TRBV6-1 and TRBJ1-1; perhaps TRBD1 as D (6 bases). Trimming left V 2 bases short and J 1 base short, with 8 bases between. CDR1 and CDR2 (germline): MNHNS, SASEGT. The CDR3 covers 14 residues. CDR3: CASSEPGANTEAFF. In DNA form, the CDR3 reads TGTGCCAGCAGTGAACCAGGGGCGAACACTGAAGCTTTCTTT.

The CDR3 protein is CSVERRDGFNEQFF. CDR3 nucleotides: TGCAGCGTTGAACGCAGGGATGGTTTCAATGAGCAGTTCTTC. The chain joins TRBV29-1 to TRBJ2-1; tentative D call: TRBD1 (5 bases). The V end lost 2 bases, the J end lost 6 bases, and 14 bases lay between the germline ends. Looked up from germline, CDR1 is SQVTM and CDR2 is ANQGSEA. This CDR3 region has 14 residues.

This clone was seen just once. V usage is TRBV7-2 and J usage is TRBJ1-2, with TRBD1 matching 7 bases. Germline lookup yields CDR1 SGHTA and CDR2 FQGNSA. The CDR3 is made up of 13 amino acids. J was trimmed by 5 bases and V by 4 bases; bases with no gene match: 4. The CDR3 DNA sequence: TGTGCCAGCAGCTACGACAGGGAATATGGCTACACCTTC. This codes for CASSYDREYGYTF. Full variable domain (remainder filled in from reference TRBV7-2 and TRBJ1-2): GAGVSQSPSNKVTEKGKDVELRCDPISGHTALYWYRQSLGQGLEFLIYFQGNSAPDKSGLPSDRFSAERTGGSVSTLTIQRTQQEDSAVYLCASSYDREYGYTFGSGTRLTVV.

This clone has only one observation. The chain links TRBV5-5 to TRBJ1-2; D might be TRBD1 (5 bases). Trimming removed 4 bases from V and 3 bases from J, with 13 bases in between. Per the germline V gene, CDR1 is SGHKS and CDR2 is YYEKEE (reference sequence). The CDR3 sequence is 14 residues long. The CDR3 DNA is TGTGCCAGCAGCCCCTCTTGGGGACACTATGGCTACACCTTC. This codes for CASSPSWGHYGYTF. Combining the CDR3 with reference TRBV5-5 and TRBJ1-2 gives the whole variable domain DAGVTQSPTHLIKTRGQQVTLRCSPISGHKSVSWYQQVLGQGPQFIFQYYEKEERGRGNFPDRFSARQFPNYSSELNVNALLLGDSALYLCASSPSWGHYGYTFGSGTRLTVV.

This clone appeared a single time. The V and J genes are TRBV12-5 and TRBJ1-3; TRBD1 matches at 7 bases. The V and J ends lost 7 bases and 6 bases, in that order; junction bases with no gene match: 6. The CDR3 sequence is 13 residues long. Germline values: CDR1 LGHNT, CDR2 FRNRAP. The CDR3 bases are TGTGCTAGTGCAGGGGGTATCTCAAACACCATATATTTT. Translated, it gives CASAGGISNTIYF. The full variable domain, rest sourced from reference TRBV12-5 and TRBJ1-3, is DARVTQTPRHKVTEMGQEVTMRCQPILGHNTVFWYRQTMMQGLELLAYFRNRAPLDDSGMPKDRFSAEMPDATLATLKIQPSEPRDSAVYFCASAGGISNTIYFGEGSWLTVV.

The table lists this clone with a few counts. Here the CDR3 reads CASSRLDGGYGYTF. In nucleotides, the CDR3 is TGTGCCAGCAGCCGACTAGACGGAGGCTATGGCTACACCTTC. The chain couples TRBV14 to TRBJ1-2; unclear D gene. This CDR3 is 14 amino acids long. CDR1 is SGHDN and CDR2 is FVKESK in the germline V gene. V dropped 4 bases and J dropped 4 bases, with 13 bases sitting between them.

The genes are TRBV10-3 and TRBJ2-1; D call uncertain. The CDR3 consists of 13 residues. V was pared by 4 bases and J by 7 bases, with 11 bases between. Germline V gene data show CDR1 as ENHRY and CDR2 as SYGVKD. CDR3 in DNA: TGTGCCATCAGTGTTCAGGTGGGGAATGAGCAGTTCTTC. Protein product: CAISVQVGNEQFF.

The chain carries TRBV4-3 and TRBJ2-2; the match to TRBD2 covers 9 bases. Germline V CDR1 and CDR2: LGHNA, YSLEER. Trimming cost V 0 bases and J 7 bases; bases outside gene matches: 9. The CDR3 is 17 amino acids. The CDR3 reads CASSQEPLAGNVGELFF. As DNA, the CDR3 is TGCGCCAGCAGCCAAGAACCACTAGCGGGTAATGTCGGGGAGCTGTTTTTT.